One sample yielded the 3 T cell receptor beta chains listed below, sequenced in a study of T cell responses to AZD1222 COVID-19 vaccine (dated by TCRdb to about 2021). Libraries were made using the immunoSEQ multiplex PCR assay. Sourced from immuneACCESS, this table was stored by TCRdb with only in-frame sequences that have V and J called. A share of the clones is absent; for the studies checked, an unresolved V gene accounts for under half, and the remainder has no known explanation. The sample has just over 150,000 clones on record, less than 90% of them singletons. More than 6.5% of the sample comes from the top ten. This sample's time point label indicates: sample from adult after SARS-CoV-2 infection, after symptom onset. The material sequenced was peripheral blood, taken after recovery from COVID-19. The origin of the receptors is an adult who had recovered from COVID-19.

The chain carries TRBV27 and TRBJ1-5, with a weak D call TRBD1 (5 bases). The CDR3 consists of 13 residues. Germline assignment: CDR1 MNHEY and CDR2 SMNVEV (reference sequence). V gave up 4 bases and J gave up 7 bases, with 11 bases separating them. CDR3: CASSSGSEQPQHF. CDR3 DNA sequence: TGTGCCAGCAGTTCAGGGTCCGAACAGCCCCAGCATTTT.

The rearrangement uses TRBV28 and TRBJ1-2; 8 nucleotides agree with TRBD1. Unmatched junction bases numbered 9, after V lost 6 bases and J lost 6 bases. The CDR3 runs to 14 residues. Germline V gene lookup returns CDR1 MDHEN and CDR2 SYDVKM. This CDR3 is CASSGWPGGHGYTF. In nucleotides, the CDR3 is TGTGCCAGCAGCGGATGGCCAGGGGGCCATGGCTACACCTTC.

The chain employs TRBV7-2 and TRBJ1-3; D uncertain. V was shortened by 1 base and J by 0 bases, with 4 bases between the two germline ends. This CDR3 spans 14 amino acids. CDR1 and CDR2 (germline): SGHTA, FQGNSA. CDR3: CASSLGGSGNTIYF. The CDR3 DNA follows: TGTGCCAGCAGCTTAGGCGGCTCTGGAAACACCATATATTTT. The full variable domain, with the rest looked up from reference TRBV7-2 and TRBJ1-3, is GAGVSQSPSNKVTEKGKDVELRCDPISGHTALYWYRQSLGQGLEFLIYFQGNSAPDKSGLPSDRFSAERTGGSVSTLTIQRTQQEDSAVYLCASSLGGSGNTIYFGEGSWLTVV.